A selection of T cell receptor beta chains follows, all from one sample in a study of blood T cell repertoires in COVID-19. TCRdb's table, derived via immunoSEQ multiplex PCR, lists solely in-frame clones and lacks some. The sample contains almost 200,000 clones, about 82% of which appear only once. Sample: peripheral blood. These receptors were obtained from a man between 60 and 75 years old with COVID-19, enrolled during active disease. CDR3s include the opening cysteine and the closing phenylalanine or tryptophan.

CDR3aa,v_gene,j_gene
CAWSQSGLRGEKLFF,TRBV30,TRBJ1-4
CASTTRAPSGSYEQYF,TRBV7-9,TRBJ2-7
CASSFDRTNSPLHF,TRBV5-6,TRBJ1-6
CAWSPSGEKLFF,TRBV30,TRBJ1-4
CASRGTSGSYEQYF,TRBV6-6,TRBJ2-7
CASSPTGLLNTEAFF,TRBV19,TRBJ1-1
CASSESTQGNSPLHF,TRBV10-2,TRBJ1-6
CASSNQGRNYGYTF,TRBV18,TRBJ1-2
CASSPGTGVQETQYF,TRBV7-9,TRBJ2-5
CASSPLGVSSGANVLTF,TRBV7-8,TRBJ2-6
CASARGPGANVLTF,TRBV25-1,TRBJ2-6
CASRKREGSGELFF,TRBV5-4,TRBJ2-2
CASSQRAPAARYQSETSGRDEQYF,TRBV23-1,TRBJ2-7
CASLLAGVSDTQYF,TRBV7-9,TRBJ2-3
CASSSPRGGDESGNTIYF,TRBV7-8,TRBJ1-3
CASSWRGNQPQHF,TRBV7-2,TRBJ1-5